This TCR beta chain appears in the sequencing data of a study of spatial heterogeneity in lung cancer. This CDR3 region has 15 residues. V lost 6 bases to trimming and J lost 0 bases; unmatched junction nucleotides: 6. Germline loops: CDR1 DFQATT, CDR2 SNEGSKA (reference sequence). There are many counts of this clonotype. Noted time point: sample taken at primary tumor resection. Material for sequencing was whole RNA from tumor, nontumor lung or frozen PBMC, left unsorted. Samples were obtained from 65 to 80 donors, all untreated early-stage non-small cell lung cancer patients. TCRdb reanalysed the 5' RACE reads using MiXCR and keeps one entry per CDR3 protein. The sample records tens of thousands of distinct CDR3 sequences, roughly a fifth being singletons.

The chain links TRBV20-1 to TRBJ2-3; 10 bases map to TRBD2. The TCR sequence derives from a male donor with early-stage non-small cell lung cancer. The input for sequencing was PBMCs, taken at surgery. This CDR3 reads CSASTSGPSTDTQYF. The CDR3 DNA reads as TGCAGTGCCTCGACTAGCGGGCCTAGCACAGATACGCAGTATTTT.